The text below deals with one T cell receptor beta chain. Its specific antigen is unknown. Nothing much larger sits one base from this clone, and base qualities are not available. This entry comes from a study of Graves' ophthalmopathy and Graves' hyperthyroidism (dated by TCRdb to the late 2010s). At the level of the whole study: Peripheral blood was collected before any treatment was given, at the time of initial diagnosis. The independent validation cohort included about 19 hyperthyroidism patients plus 17 patients who later progressed from hyperthyroidism to ophthalmopathy. To explore V-J signatures distinguishing ophthalmopathy from hyperthyroidism, a discovery set of more than 95 patients (about 43 ophthalmopathy, 55 to 60 stable hyperthyroidism) was enrolled. In total, 135 blood samples were TCR-sequenced: some 40 ophthalmopathy, 80 or so hyperthyroidism and around 17 hyperthyroidism-to-ophthalmopathy patients. In five to seven hyperthyroidism patients, the T-cell repertoire of thyroid tissue was compared with the T-cell repertoire of blood. To tell Graves' ophthalmopathy apart from Graves' hyperthyroidism, and to predict which patients would progress to ophthalmopathy, the study relied on TCR beta repertoire signatures. Following sample collection, hyperthyroidism patients were given methimazole at a starting dose of 30 mg daily, and ophthalmopathy patients were given high-dose intravenous methylprednisolone.

Beyond this particular receptor, the publication reports: The 13-signature model separated ophthalmopathy from stable hyperthyroidism with 87.88% sensitivity and 81.08% specificity in cross-validation, and 80%/75% in the test set. In validation, the model predicted ophthalmopathy progression with 55% to 71% sensitivity and about 73% specificity; more than ten predicted patients were CT-confirmed with GO in a median of approximately 6.5 months. Sample size was not statistically predetermined, and group allocation was not concealed from the investigators. Most of the expanded thyroid clonotypes with a frequency above 0.001 were also detected in blood, and it was suggested that the thyroid immune response may be reflected by blood repertoires.

Patients with ophthalmopathy had moderately to severely active disease, with a Clinical Activity Score of 3 or more, a NOSPECS grade of 4 or more, and a disease duration of less than 3 months. Patients were excluded if they had other autoimmune diseases, uncontrolled infections, pregnancy or lactation. Clinical symptoms, serum thyroxine, TRAb, thyroid ultrasound and orbital computed tomography formed the basis of the diagnosis. Ficoll-Paque density gradient centrifugation was used to isolate PBMCs from around 10 ml of fresh peripheral blood. Trizol reagent was used to extract the total RNA, and its quality was then checked on an Agilent 2100 Bioanalyzer. For repertoire sequencing, TCR beta CDR3 regions were amplified from RNA transcripts. HTBI primers and the Qiagen OneStep RT-PCR kit were used in a first-round RT-PCR, which was followed by a second-round multiplex PCR, size selection and purification. Libraries were sequenced paired-end with 100 bp reads on an Illumina HiSeq2000. Per the source publication's procedure: Reads were processed with SOAPnuke, discarding reads with adapters, uncalled bases, mean Phred below 15, or no exact constant-primer or identifier match. COPE v1.2.5 was used to merge high-quality paired reads. Each unique nucleotide sequence was treated as a clonotype, and MiTCR v1.1 was used to align the clonotypes to the IMGT TRB V, D and J references. Only V-J combinations with frequency above 0.0001 were analysed, covering about 99% of repertoires. For each V-J combination, a TCR clonal expansion and chaos score was defined as F50 clonal expansion divided by the chaos observed in the TCRdist matrix. Welch's t-statistics and random forest were used to reduce the features to approximately 13 V-J combinations, which were then used as input to a naive Bayes classifier. Thyroid-blood repertoire similarity was quantified with the Morisita-Horn index. Starting from the raw public reads, TCRdb applied fastp trimming at Q25, assembled clones with MiXCR and retained in-frame beta chains. Rows with a matching CDR3 protein are joined into one entry that keeps the most common DNA and genes. TCRdb's processing, not the authors' own work, is the source of the V and J calls. The sample contains about 700,000 distinct CDR3 sequences, approximately 40% of them found a single time. 40% to 45% of the sample is held by the ten biggest clonotypes.

The specimen was peripheral blood. The receptor was isolated from an adult man with Graves' ophthalmopathy.

The DNA sequence is as follows: TGTGCCAGCAGAAGTTCCGGCAAGCCCTATGGCTACACCTTC. Its coded protein is CASRSSGKPYGYTF. The V gene is TRBV7-6 and the J gene is TRBJ1-2, with the identity of the D gene unclear. A distance of 15 bases separates the germline ends of V and J, which lose 6 bases and 4 bases respectively. Via the germline V gene, CDR1 is SGHVS and CDR2 FNYEAQ. Including cysteine and phenylalanine, the CDR3 has 14 amino acids. CDR3 DNA only is kept here, 42 bases in frame from base 1.